The 27 T cell receptor beta chains presented below share a single source sample, sequenced in a study of siplizumab effects on memory and regulatory T cells. Clones were sequenced by immunoSEQ multiplex PCR, and TCRdb holds only the in-frame ones, with some missing. This table holds about 100,000 clones, less than 95% found once. Material for sequencing was non-Treg CD4+ T cells sorted from blood. These receptors were taken from a human donor in good health.

The chain links TRBV6-5 to TRBJ1-2, with D unresolved. Germline assignment: CDR1 MNHEY and CDR2 SVGAGI. V was shortened by 2 bases and J by 7 bases, with 11 bases between the two germline ends. The CDR3 extends over 13 amino acids. CDR3 coding DNA: TGTGCCAGCAGTTACCAGCGGTGGAGTGGCTACACCTTC. Translating gives CASSYQRWSGYTF.

This sequence joins TRBV5-1 and TRBJ2-5, with no clear D. The CDR3 covers 13 residues. V lost 5 bases and J 5 bases, leaving 13 bases between the germline ends. Germline V CDR1 and CDR2: SGHRS, YFSETQ. CDR3 in amino acids: CASSPSQWETQYF. In DNA form, the CDR3 reads TGCGCCAGCAGTCCCTCCCAGTGGGAGACCCAGTACTTC.

This clone was detected a few times. The rearrangement uses TRBV6-5 and TRBJ1-2, with 7 nucleotides matching TRBD1. V shed 6 bases and J 4 bases; nucleotides not matched to a gene: 8. There are 14 residues in the CDR3. CDR1 is MNHEY, CDR2 SVGAGI, per germline. The CDR3 DNA follows: TGTGCCAGCAGAAGGGGACAGAACCTCTATGGCTACACCTTC. This encodes CASRRGQNLYGYTF.

The chain employs TRBV2 and TRBJ1-4; D remains ambiguous. Germline CDR1 reads SNHLY; CDR2 reads FYNNEI. Trimming stripped 2 bases from V and 11 bases from J, with 6 bases between. This CDR3 contains 11 residues. In nucleotides, the CDR3 is TGTGCCAGCAGTGAATCCGTCAAACTGTTTTTT. It codes for CASSESVKLFF. Complete variable domain (other parts from reference TRBV2 and TRBJ1-4): EPEVTQTPSHQVTQMGQEVILRCVPISNHLYFYWYRQILGQKVEFLVSFYNNEISEKSEIFDDQFSVERPDGSNFTLKIRSTKLEDSAMYFCASSESVKLFFGSGTQLSVL.

The chain uses TRBV25-1 and TRBJ2-2; 8 bases map to TRBD1. Trimming cost V 3 bases and J 5 bases; bases outside gene matches: 8. The CDR3 spans 16 residues. Per germline, CDR1 MGHDK and CDR2 SYGVNS. The DNA of the CDR3 is TGTGCCAGCAGTGAGCCTAGGACAGGGTTTACCGGGGAGCTGTTTTTT. The encoded protein is CASSEPRTGFTGELFF.

This clone has just one count. V and J are TRBV7-3 and TRBJ2-3, with 7 bases that match TRBD2. Germline V gives CDR1 SGHTA, CDR2 FQGTGA. With V trimmed by 1 base and J by 4 bases, 17 bases remained unmatched. There are 19 residues in the CDR3. Here the CDR3 DNA reads TGTGCCAGCAGCTTAAGAGAGGCGGAGGCGGGAGTCGTCGCAGATACGCAGTATTTT. Its protein product is CASSLREAEAGVVADTQYF.

This sequence joins TRBV2 and TRBJ2-6; D remains ambiguous. The CDR3 runs 15 residues. Per the germline V gene, CDR1 is SNHLY and CDR2 is FYNNEI. V was pared by 6 bases and J by 3 bases, with 12 bases between. The CDR3 DNA reads TGTGCCAGCAGGTCTTCGGCGCATGGGGCCAACGTCCTGACTTTC. Residues: CASRSSAHGANVLTF.

The V call is TRBV6-6, the J call TRBJ2-7; 9 bases fit TRBD1. The V gene's germline CDR1 is MNHNY and CDR2 SVGAGI (reference sequence). The CDR3 totals 15 residues. Losses at the gene ends were 4 bases for V and 2 bases for J; bases not matched to a gene: 6. The CDR3 coding sequence is TGTGCCAGCAGTTTTCCCGGGACAGGGACCTACGAGCAGTACTTC. Encoded protein: CASSFPGTGTYEQYF.

The chain employs TRBV5-1 and TRBJ2-1; 14 positions agree with TRBD2. J lost 14 bases, V lost 3 bases, and 4 bases had no gene match. Looked up from germline, CDR1 is SGHRS and CDR2 is YFSETQ. The CDR3 runs to 13 residues. CDR3 nucleotides: TGCGCCAGCAGCTCGGGACTAGCGGGAGCGGAGTTCTTC. Translated, it gives CASSSGLAGAEFF.

The chain recombines TRBV14 with TRBJ2-3; 10 bases map to TRBD2. Germline CDR1 reads SGHDN; CDR2 reads FVKESK. The CDR3 length is 16 residues. The V segment lost 2 bases and the J segment 3 bases; nucleotides outside the gene matches: 5. The CDR3 reads CASSQLAGGVTDTQYF. The CDR3 region has the DNA TGTGCCAGCAGCCAATTAGCGGGAGGTGTAACAGATACGCAGTATTTT.

The chain couples TRBV29-1 to TRBJ2-3; no clear D gene. V lost 4 bases to trimming and J lost 0 bases, with 14 bases between them. The germline V gene encodes CDR1 SQVTM and CDR2 ANQGSEA. The CDR3 totals 15 residues. CDR3 amino acids: CSVATPDGSTDTQYF. As DNA, the CDR3 is TGCAGCGTTGCAACGCCGGACGGTAGCACAGATACGCAGTATTTT.

The chain couples TRBV6-5 to TRBJ2-7, with D possibly called TRBD1 or TRBD2 (5 bases each). Germline-derived CDR1 and CDR2 are MNHEY and SVGAGI. V lost 5 bases and J 1 base, leaving 12 bases between the germline ends. The CDR3 runs to 14 residues. The CDR3 bases are TGTGCCAGCAGTGGGGGTTGGTCTTCCTACGAGCAGTACTTC. Translation: CASSGGWSSYEQYF.

The gene calls are TRBV5-8 and TRBJ1-1; no clear D. The CDR3 consists of 13 residues. With 6 bases removed from V and 0 bases from J, the gap between germline ends came to 9 bases. Germline V lookup: CDR1 SGHTS, CDR2 YDEGEE. CDR3 region: CASTWTVNTEAFF. The CDR3 nucleotides read TGTGCCAGCACCTGGACGGTGAACACTGAAGCTTTCTTT.

The sample holds one count of this clone. V and J are TRBV15 and TRBJ2-7, with 8 bases that match TRBD1. Germline V gene sequence: CDR1 LNHNV, CDR2 YYDKDF (reference sequence). V shed 2 bases and J 0 bases; nucleotides not matched to a gene: 6. CDR3 length: 16 amino acids. Written as DNA, the CDR3 is TGTGCCACCAGCAGATCCCGGACAGGGAGCTCCTACGAGCAGTACTTC. Amino acids: CATSRSRTGSSYEQYF.

The rearrangement uses TRBV5-4 and TRBJ2-3; 11 bases are shared with TRBD2. Germline CDR1 is SGHNT and CDR2 is YYREEE (reference sequence). The CDR3 is 15 amino acids. The junction had 4 bases not matched to a gene; V was cut back by 0 bases and J by 7 bases. CDR3 sequence reads: CASSLDSGRAHTQYF. The CDR3 DNA reads TGTGCCAGCAGCTTGGATAGCGGGAGGGCCCATACGCAGTATTTT.

The chain has TRBV6-5 and TRBJ1-5; the match to TRBD1 covers 7 bases. The germline V gene has CDR1 MNHEY and CDR2 SVGAGI. The junction had 11 bases not matched to a gene; V was cut back by 5 bases and J by 7 bases. The length of the CDR3 is 15 residues. This CDR3 reads CASSTSQGLGQPQHF. The CDR3 DNA reads as TGTGCCAGCAGTACGTCACAGGGGTTGGGACAGCCCCAGCATTTT.

The gene calls are TRBV18 and TRBJ1-4; D is possibly TRBD1 (6 bases). V was trimmed by 3 bases and J by 0 bases, leaving 14 bases between them. In germline, CDR1 is KGHSH, CDR2 LQKENI. CDR3 length equals 17 residues. This chain's CDR3 is CASSPGLQGATNEKLFF. As DNA, the CDR3 is TGTGCCAGCTCACCGGGGCTACAGGGAGCAACTAATGAAAAACTGTTTTTT.

V gene TRBV18 combines with J gene TRBJ1-4; the D gene is possibly TRBD1 (5 bases). The V end was cut by 6 bases, the J end by 3 bases, with 17 bases between. This CDR3 is 16 amino acids long. Looked up from germline, CDR1 is KGHSH and CDR2 is LQKENI. The CDR3: CASSPGRERANEKLFF. The CDR3 nucleotides are TGTGCCAGCTCCCCAGGGAGGGAACGGGCTAATGAAAAACTGTTTTTT.

This chain joins TRBV11-3 and TRBJ2-5; D not certain. CDR1 and CDR2 (germline): SGHNT, YENEEA. Between the trimmed V and J ends, which lost 3 bases and 2 bases, there was a span of 7 bases. The CDR3 runs to 13 residues. The CDR3 loop reads CASSLSLQETQYF. CDR3 coding DNA: TGTGCCAGCAGCTTGTCATTGCAAGAGACCCAGTACTTC.

The gene calls are TRBV19 and TRBJ2-1; weak D call: TRBD2 (6 bases). Trimming cost V 3 bases and J 4 bases, with 13 bases left between them. The CDR3 has 15 amino acids. Per the germline V gene, CDR1 is LNHDA and CDR2 is SQIVND (reference sequence). Here the CDR3 reads CASSIGSGFYNEQFF. CDR3 nucleotides: TGTGCCAGTAGTATTGGTAGCGGTTTTTACAATGAGCAGTTCTTC.

Concerning this clone itself: This sample also contains other DNA sequences that code for the same CDR3. The chain uses TRBV7-9 and TRBJ2-3; 11 bases agree with TRBD2. With V trimmed by 5 bases and J by 2 bases, 6 bases remained unmatched. The CDR3 sequence is 16 residues long. The germline CDR1 and CDR2 sequences are SEHNR and FQNEAQ (reference sequence). For the CDR3, the DNA is TGTGCCAGCAGCCGCGGGACTAGCGGCTACACAGATACGCAGTATTTT. It encodes CASSRGTSGYTDTQYF.

V usage is TRBV5-1 and J usage is TRBJ2-3, with D hard to call. Trimming removed 0 bases from V and 0 bases from J, with 11 bases in between. Germline loops: CDR1 SGHRS, CDR2 YFSETQ. This CDR3 is built from 16 residues. The CDR3 is CASSLDGQASTDTQYF. CDR3 DNA: TGCGCCAGCAGCTTGGATGGGCAGGCTAGCACAGATACGCAGTATTTT.

This chain connects TRBV9 to TRBJ2-3; TRBD2 might be the D (5 bases). CDR3 length equals 16 residues. CDR1 and CDR2 from the germline V gene are SGDLS and YYNGEE. The V end lost 0 bases, the J end lost 1 base, and 12 bases lay between the germline ends. The CDR3 is CASSVAGLSGTDTQYF. In nucleotides, the CDR3 is TGTGCCAGCAGCGTAGCCGGACTTTCGGGCACAGATACGCAGTATTTT. Combining the CDR3 with reference TRBV9 and TRBJ2-3 gives the whole variable domain DSGVTQTPKHLITATGQRVTLRCSPRSGDLSVYWYQQSLDQGLQFLIQYYNGEERAKGNILERFSAQQFPDLHSELNLSSLELGDSALYFCASSVAGLSGTDTQYFGPGTRLTVL.

The chain employs TRBV10-1 and TRBJ2-3; 10 nucleotides agree with TRBD2. This CDR3 has 17 amino acids. The germline CDR1 and CDR2 sequences are WNHNN and SYGVQD (reference sequence). The V segment lost 0 bases and the J segment 6 bases; nucleotides outside the gene matches: 9. CDR3 in DNA: TGCGCCAGCAGTGAGTCCAACAAGCGGGAGGGACTTGATACGCAGTATTTT. Residues: CASSESNKREGLDTQYF.

The chain is built from TRBV7-3 and TRBJ2-3; the D is unclear. Germline lookup yields CDR1 SGHTA and CDR2 FQGTGA. This CDR3 has 14 amino acids. With 5 bases removed from V and 2 bases from J, the gap between germline ends came to 11 bases. The CDR3 protein is CASSRDGYTDTQYF. Here the CDR3 DNA reads TGTGCCAGCAGCCGTGACGGGTACACAGATACGCAGTATTTT. The full variable domain, its missing parts supplied by reference TRBV7-3 and TRBJ2-3, is GAGVSQTPSNKVTEKGKYVELRCDPISGHTALYWYRQSLGQGPEFLIYFQGTGAADDSGLPNDRFFAVRPEGSVSTLKIQRTERGDSAVYLCASSRDGYTDTQYFGPGTRLTVL.

The chain employs TRBV30 and TRBJ2-5; D possibly uses TRBD1 or TRBD2 (5 bases each). Germline lookup yields CDR1 GTSNPN and CDR2 SVGIG (reference sequence). This CDR3 is built from 15 residues. Trimming cost V 1 base and J 1 base, with 13 bases left between them. CDR3 nucleotide sequence: TGTGCCTGGAGTGAAACATTCGGGGCCCAAGAGACCCAGTACTTC. Protein product: CAWSETFGAQETQYF.

V is TRBV27 and J is TRBJ1-6; the match to TRBD1 covers 11 bases. The CDR3 totals 15 residues. CDR1 and CDR2 from the germline V gene are MNHEY and SMNVEV (reference sequence). With 4 bases clipped from V and 10 bases from J, the junction kept 6 bases outside the gene matches. The CDR3 DNA is TGTGCCAGCAGTTCGTCCGGGACAGGGGGATCACCCCTCCACTTT. It encodes CASSSSGTGGSPLHF.